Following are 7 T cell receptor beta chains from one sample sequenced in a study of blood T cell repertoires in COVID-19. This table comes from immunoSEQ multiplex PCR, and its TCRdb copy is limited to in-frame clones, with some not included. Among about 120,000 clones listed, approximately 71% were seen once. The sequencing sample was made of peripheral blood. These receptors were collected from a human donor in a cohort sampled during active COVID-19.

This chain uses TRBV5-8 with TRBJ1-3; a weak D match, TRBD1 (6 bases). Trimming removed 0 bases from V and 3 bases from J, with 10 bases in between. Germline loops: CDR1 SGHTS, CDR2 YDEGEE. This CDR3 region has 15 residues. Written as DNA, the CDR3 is TGTGCCAGCAGCTTGGAGGGACACTATGGAAACACCATATATTTT. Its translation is CASSLEGHYGNTIYF.

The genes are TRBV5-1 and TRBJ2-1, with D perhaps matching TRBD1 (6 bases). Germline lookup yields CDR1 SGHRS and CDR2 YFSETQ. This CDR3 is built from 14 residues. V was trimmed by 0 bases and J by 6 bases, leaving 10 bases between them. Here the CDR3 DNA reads TGCGCCAGCAGCTTGGGACAGGAACTCAATGAGCAGTTCTTC. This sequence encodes CASSLGQELNEQFF.

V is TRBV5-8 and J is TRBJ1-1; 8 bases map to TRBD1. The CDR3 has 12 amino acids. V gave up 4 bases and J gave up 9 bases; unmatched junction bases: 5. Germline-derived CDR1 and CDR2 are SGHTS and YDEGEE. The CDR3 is CASSPRTGKAFF. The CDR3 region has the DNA TGTGCCAGCAGCCCGCGGACAGGGAAAGCTTTCTTT. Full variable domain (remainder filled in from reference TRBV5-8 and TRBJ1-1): EAGVTQSPTHLIKTRGQQATLRCSPISGHTSVYWYQQALGLGLQFLLWYDEGEERNRGNFPPRFSGRQFPNYSSELNVNALELEDSALYLCASSPRTGKAFFGQGTRLTVV.

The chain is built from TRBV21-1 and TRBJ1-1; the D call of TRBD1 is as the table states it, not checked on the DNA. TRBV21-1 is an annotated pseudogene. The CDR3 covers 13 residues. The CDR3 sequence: CASSQQQNTEAFF. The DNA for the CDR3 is TGTGCCAGCAGCCAACAACAGAACACTGAAGCTTTCTTT.

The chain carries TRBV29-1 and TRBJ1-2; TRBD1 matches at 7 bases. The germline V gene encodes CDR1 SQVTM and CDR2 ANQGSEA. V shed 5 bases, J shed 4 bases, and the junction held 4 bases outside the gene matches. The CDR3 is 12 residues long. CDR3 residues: CSVPTGRYGYTF. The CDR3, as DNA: TGCAGCGTTCCGACAGGGCGCTATGGCTACACCTTC. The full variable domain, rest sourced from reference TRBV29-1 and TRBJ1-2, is SAVISQKPSRDICQRGTSLTIQCQVDSQVTMMFWYRQQPGQSLTLIATANQGSEATYESGFVIDKFPISRPNLTFSTLTVSNMSPEDSSIYLCSVPTGRYGYTFGSGTRLTVV.

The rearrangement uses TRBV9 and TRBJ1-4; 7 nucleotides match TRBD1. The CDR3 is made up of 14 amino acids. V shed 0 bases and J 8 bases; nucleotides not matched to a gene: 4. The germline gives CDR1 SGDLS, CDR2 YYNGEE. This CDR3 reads CASSVGTGTEKLFF. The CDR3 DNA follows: TGTGCCAGCAGCGTAGGGACAGGAACGGAAAAACTGTTTTTT.

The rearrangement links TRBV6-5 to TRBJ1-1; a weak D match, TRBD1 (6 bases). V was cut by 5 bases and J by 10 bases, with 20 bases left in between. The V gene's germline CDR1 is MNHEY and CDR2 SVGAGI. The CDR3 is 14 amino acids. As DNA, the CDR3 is TGTGCCAGCAGTAGGAGGACAGCACCCACTCGAGCTTTCTTT. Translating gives CASSRRTAPTRAFF.